Listed below are T cell receptor beta chains from one sample, sequenced in a study of long-term antiretroviral therapy in people with HIV. Sequencing used immunoSEQ multiplex PCR; TCRdb keeps in-frame clones, though not all of them. The sample has about 39,000 clones, 86% seen once. Sequences were derived from unsorted PBMCs, sampled 1.2 years after starting antiretroviral therapy. These TCRs come from a woman aged 45-65 years with HIV. CDR3s include the opening cysteine and the closing phenylalanine or tryptophan. A D gene is named only where the DNA matches it firmly. Only part of the rows carry a size: once, few, many, or a class if the clone is expanded.

. | . | TRBJ2-3 | 16 | TRBV5-4 | TGTGCCAGCAGCCCCTTCGTGGGGGCTAGCACAGATACGCAGTATTTT | CASSPFVGASTDTQYF
. | . | TRBJ1-1 | 13 | TRBV9 | TGTGCCAGCAGCATAGACGTAGGGCACCGGCTCTTCTTT | CASSIDVGHRLFF
. | . | TRBJ2-3 | 17 | TRBV5-5 | TGTGCCAGCAGCCCTCGTTACGCGGGGGCTAGCACAGATACGCAGTATTTT | CASSPRYAGASTDTQYF
. | . | TRBJ2-2 | 11 | TRBV6-5 | TGTGCCAGCATGATCAACGGGGAGCTGTTTTTT | CASMINGELFF
. | TRBD1 | TRBJ1-1 | 14 | TRBV2 | TGTGCCAGCAGCTTACAGGGGATGGACACTGAAGCTTTCTTT | CASSLQGMDTEAFF
. | TRBD1 | TRBJ1-6 | 14 | TRBV15 | TGTGCCACCAGCAGGGACAGGGATAATTCACCCCTCCACTTT | CATSRDRDNSPLHF
. | . | TRBJ2-3 | 14 | TRBV7-6 | TGTGCCAGCAGCTTAGGACTAGATACAGATACGCAGTATTTT | CASSLGLDTDTQYF
once | TRBD1 | TRBJ2-7 | 15 | TRBV29-1 | TGCAGCGCCGTTCCCGGGACAGGATTAGGCTACGAGCAGTACTTC | CSAVPGTGLGYEQYF
. | TRBD2 | TRBJ2-1 | 14 | TRBV7-2 | TGTGCCAGCAGCTTCGGCGGGGGGGACAATGAGCAGTTCTTC | CASSFGGGDNEQFF
once | . | TRBJ2-5 | 11 | TRBV30 | TGTGCCTGGACACAGGGTTGGACCCAGTACTTC | CAWTQGWTQYF
. | . | TRBJ2-5 | 15 | TRBV9 | TGTGCCAGCAGCGTAGGGTCACTAGACCAAGAGACCCAGTACTTC | CASSVGSLDQETQYF
. | TRBD1 | TRBJ1-3 | 14 | TRBV6-1 | TGTGCCAGCCCTAGGGACAGCTCTGGAAACACCATATATTTT | CASPRDSSGNTIYF
. | TRBD1 | TRBJ1-6 | 14 | TRBV27 | TGTGCCAGCAGTCCGGACAGGGGAAATTCACCCCTCCACTTT | CASSPDRGNSPLHF
. | TRBD1 | TRBJ2-5 | 15 | TRBV6-1 | TGTGCCAGCAGTGAGTGGGGACAGGCCCAAGAGACCCAGTACTTC | CASSEWGQAQETQYF
. | . | TRBJ1-1 | 11 | TRBV12-5 | TGTGCTAGTGGCCTTGGGACTGAAGCTTTCTTT | CASGLGTEAFF
. | TRBD1 | TRBJ1-2 | 15 | TRBV7-2 | TGTGCCAGCAGCTCCATCGGGACAGGGAGATATGGCTACACCTTC | CASSSIGTGRYGYTF
. | TRBD1 | TRBJ1-2 | 14 | TRBV27 | TGTGCCAGCAGCCGACAGGGAAAGAACTATGGCTACACCTTC | CASSRQGKNYGYTF
. | . | TRBJ1-6 | 14 | TRBV5-1 | TGCGCCAGCAGCTTCTCTCAGGGAAATTCACCCCTCCACTTT | CASSFSQGNSPLHF